The present T cell receptor (beta chain) was sequenced within a study of long-term antiretroviral therapy in people with HIV. Study outcomes and limitations: Blood obtained between the mid-2000s and the late 2010s may reflect older ART regimens.

As for this clone: Its specificity is not known.

Running of the v3.0 immunoSEQ assay took place at survey level. Using immunoSEQ multiplex PCR, the repertoire was profiled, and TCRdb retains in-frame clones only, with some absent. Of about 21,000 clones listed, approximately 90% are singletons. The CDR3 extends over 14 amino acids. V lost 2 bases, J lost 5 bases, and 7 bases lay in between. The chain links TRBV23-1 to TRBJ1-6; D call uncertain. TRBV23-1 is labeled an ORF, and its function is uncertain. Here the sequenced sample was unsorted PBMCs, taken 2.3 years after starting antiretroviral therapy. The sequence was obtained from a man aged 55 to 70 with HIV. The CDR3 reads CASSQGRNNSPLHF. Written as DNA, the CDR3 is TGCGCCAGCAGTCAAGGCAGAAATAATTCACCCCTCCACTTT.